This T cell receptor (beta chain) stems from a study of blood T cell repertoires in COVID-19. TCRdb's table, derived via immunoSEQ multiplex PCR, lists solely in-frame clones and lacks some. The sample shows about 91,000 clones, more than 70% of them seen only once. The sequence was collected from a woman older than 75 with active COVID-19. Material: peripheral blood.

The CDR3 here is CATSDSAGNNQPQHF. The CDR3, as DNA: TGTGCCACCAGTGATTCGGCAGGGAACAATCAGCCCCAGCATTTT. The genes are TRBV24-1 and TRBJ1-5; TRBD1 might be the D (5 bases). Germline CDR1 reads KGHDR; CDR2 reads SFDVKD. The V and J ends lost 2 bases and 3 bases respectively, with 10 bases between them. The CDR3 consists of 15 residues.